These 22 T cell receptor beta chains share one sample of origin, sequenced in a study of technical replicates of blood from several donors. Sequenced by immunoSEQ multiplex PCR; TCRdb stores in-frame clones only, minus some. The table lists 65,000 to 85,000 clones, around 90% of them singletons. The specimen was T cells isolated from PBMCs. These receptors all stem from a human donor in good health.

The chain couples TRBV7-9 to TRBJ2-1; 9 bases map to TRBD1. V dropped 4 bases and J dropped 2; count of bases not matched to a gene: 6. The CDR3 consists of 16 residues. Germline V lookup: CDR1 SEHNR, CDR2 FQNEAQ (reference sequence). The CDR3 sequence: CASSSLDRGTYNEQFF. Here the CDR3 DNA reads TGTGCCAGCAGCTCACTGGACAGGGGAACCTACAATGAGCAGTTCTTC.

The chain uses TRBV19 and TRBJ2-3; no clear D. The germline gives CDR1 LNHDA, CDR2 SQIVND (reference sequence). Trimming took 5 bases from V and 5 from J, leaving 5 bases between them. The CDR3 loop spans 11 amino acids. This CDR3 reads CASSRRDTQYF. Written as DNA, the CDR3 is TGTGCCAGTAGTCGGAGAGATACGCAGTATTTT.

The rearrangement links TRBV27 to TRBJ2-7; possible D gene TRBD1, 6 bases. With 5 bases removed from V and 4 bases from J, the gap between germline ends came to 12 bases. The CDR3 extends over 13 amino acids. CDR1 is MNHEY and CDR2 is SMNVEV in the germline V gene (reference sequence). CDR3 in DNA: TGTGCCAGCAGTACAGGGCTGTATTACGAGCAGTACTTC. The encoded protein is CASSTGLYYEQYF.

This rearrangement joins TRBV6-5 to TRBJ1-5; 7 bases line up with TRBD1. Trimming removed 5 bases from V and 3 bases from J; junction bases left unmatched: 7. This CDR3 comprises 15 residues. Per the germline V gene, CDR1 is MNHEY and CDR2 is SVGAGI. DNA for the CDR3: TGTGCCAGCAGTGCGTTGACAGGGCCCAATCAGCCCCAGCATTTT. Its translation: CASSALTGPNQPQHF.

CDR3 bases: TGTGCCAGCAGTTTAAGGACACCAAGCAATCAGCCCCAGCATTTT. Its protein is CASSLRTPSNQPQHF. The chain recombines TRBV6-6 with TRBJ1-5, with D tentatively TRBD1 (5 bases). Germline V lookup: CDR1 MNHNY, CDR2 SVGAGI (reference sequence). CDR3 length: 15 amino acids. Trimming took 4 bases from V and 1 from J, leaving 11 bases between them.

The chain links TRBV7-6 to TRBJ2-7; TRBD2 might be the D (6 bases). Trimming shortened V by 3 bases and J by 5 bases, and 20 bases separated the two germline ends. The germline V gene encodes CDR1 SGHVS and CDR2 FNYEAQ. This CDR3 contains 16 residues. The CDR3 region has the DNA TGTGCCAGCAGCTTGCGAGTGACTAGTGTCCCTGACGAGCAGTACTTC. Residues: CASSLRVTSVPDEQYF.

Of note for this clone: Within the sample, other DNA sequences also encode this same CDR3. The rearrangement links TRBV27 to TRBJ2-5; D ambiguous. The germline CDR1 and CDR2 sequences are MNHEY and SMNVEV (reference sequence). This CDR3 has 11 residues. The V end lost 3 bases, the J end lost 4 bases, and 3 bases lay between the germline ends. CDR3 in DNA: TGTGCCAGCAGTTTTCGAGAGACCCAGTACTTC. Translation: CASSFRETQYF.

The genes are TRBV6-1 and TRBJ2-7, with D perhaps TRBD2 (6 bases). The CDR3 runs 13 residues. CDR1 and CDR2 (germline): MNHNS, SASEGT. Trimming took 8 bases from V and 3 from J, leaving 14 bases between them. The CDR3 loop is CASWEESFYEQYF. DNA for the CDR3: TGTGCCAGCTGGGAGGAATCCTTCTACGAGCAGTACTTC.

The chain carries TRBV28 and TRBJ2-1; 9 bases fit TRBD2. V lost 6 bases, J lost 4 bases, and 10 bases stayed unmatched. CDR1 MDHEN and CDR2 SYDVKM come from the germline V gene. This CDR3 comprises 16 residues. Here the CDR3 reads CASRLGLANLYNEQFF. The CDR3 nucleotides read TGTGCCAGCAGACTAGGACTAGCGAACTTATACAATGAGCAGTTCTTC.

This chain links TRBV5-8 with TRBJ2-3; TRBD1 is a possible D gene (6 bases). Deletions cut 4 bases from V and 5 bases from J, with 8 bases between. The CDR3 totals 12 residues. Germline CDR1 SGHTS, CDR2 YDEGEE. CDR3 loop: CASSHRVDTQYF. The CDR3 region has the DNA TGTGCCAGCAGCCACAGGGTAGATACGCAGTATTTT.

The chain joins TRBV7-9 to TRBJ2-7; D remains ambiguous. Germline-derived CDR1 and CDR2 are SEHNR and FQNEAQ (reference sequence). The CDR3 length is 11 residues. Trimming removed 2 bases from V and 7 bases from J, with 6 bases in between. CDR3 sequence reads: CASSLRAEQYF. CDR3 DNA sequence: TGTGCCAGCAGCTTACGCGCGGAGCAGTACTTC.

The chain recombines TRBV30 with TRBJ2-5; D is perhaps TRBD1 (6 bases). V was pared by 3 bases and J by 3 bases, with 11 bases between. The length of the CDR3 is 13 residues. Germline CDR1 and CDR2: GTSNPN and SVGIG (reference sequence). This chain's CDR3 is CAWRGAAEETQYF. CDR3 nucleotide sequence: TGTGCCTGGAGGGGGGCAGCCGAAGAGACCCAGTACTTC.

The chain links TRBV7-2 to TRBJ2-3; TRBD2 matches at 8 bases. In germline, CDR1 is SGHTA, CDR2 FQGNSA. The ends lost 1 base at V and 6 bases at J; junction bases unmatched: 3. The CDR3 runs to 14 residues. This chain's CDR3 is CASSLERETDTQYF. Here the CDR3 DNA reads TGTGCCAGCAGCTTAGAGCGGGAGACTGATACGCAGTATTTT.

The genes are TRBV7-2 and TRBJ2-1, with TRBD2 identical over 9 bases. The V gene end was trimmed by 3 bases and the J gene end by 3 bases; junction bases not matched to a gene: 3. CDR3 length: 15 residues. CDR1 is SGHTA and CDR2 is FQGNSA in the germline V gene. In nucleotides, the CDR3 is TGTGCCAGCAGCTTTATAGCGGGAGTCTACAATGAGCAGTTCTTC. This encodes CASSFIAGVYNEQFF.

This clone was seen only once. The V and J genes are TRBV30 and TRBJ2-7; 7 bases match TRBD1. Losses at the gene ends were 2 bases for V and 5 bases for J; bases not matched to a gene: 18. Germline CDR1 and CDR2: GTSNPN and SVGIG (reference sequence). The CDR3 contains 17 residues. In DNA form, the CDR3 reads TGTGCCTGGAGTTTCCAGACAGGGAACGATTTTGTCCACGAGCAGTACTTC. This sequence encodes CAWSFQTGNDFVHEQYF.

The chain is built from TRBV19 and TRBJ1-1, with no clear D. V was pared by 7 bases and J by 5 bases, with 14 bases between. CDR3 length equals 13 residues. Germline CDR1 reads LNHDA; CDR2 reads SQIVND (reference sequence). The CDR3 is CASIGILNTEAFF. CDR3 sequence (DNA): TGTGCCAGTATTGGCATATTAAATACTGAAGCTTTCTTT.

This rearrangement joins TRBV10-3 to TRBJ1-5, with D perhaps TRBD1 (5 bases). Trimming shortened V by 0 bases and J by 0 bases, and 12 bases separated the two germline ends. CDR1 and CDR2 (germline): ENHRY, SYGVKD. This CDR3 region has 17 residues. The CDR3: CAISESFRDYSNQPQHF. CDR3 coding DNA: TGTGCCATCAGTGAGTCGTTCCGGGACTATAGCAATCAGCCCCAGCATTTT.

This chain links TRBV30 with TRBJ1-5, with unresolved D. Germline V gene data show CDR1 as GTSNPN and CDR2 as SVGIG (reference sequence). The CDR3 is 17 residues long. The ends were cut back, 0 bases at V and 6 bases at J, with 21 bases in the middle. The CDR3 loop is CAWSVQWGVYLGQPQHF. CDR3 nucleotide sequence: TGTGCCTGGAGTGTACAGTGGGGAGTCTATCTTGGTCAGCCCCAGCATTTT.

This rearrangement joins TRBV5-1 to TRBJ2-1; D gene ambiguous. This CDR3 has 16 amino acids. Germline loops: CDR1 SGHRS, CDR2 YFSETQ. Trimming took 1 base from V and 0 from J, leaving 11 bases between them. For the CDR3, the DNA is TGCGCCAGCAGCTTGAACACGGGTTACTCCTACAATGAGCAGTTCTTC. Translating gives CASSLNTGYSYNEQFF.

The gene calls are TRBV5-4 and TRBJ2-5; D is perhaps TRBD1 (5 bases). CDR3 size: 14 residues. Germline CDR1 reads SGHNT; CDR2 reads YYREEE (reference sequence). Trimming cost V 3 bases and J 1 base, with 10 bases left between them. CDR3 in amino acids: CASSSQGSQETQYF. CDR3 DNA: TGTGCCAGCAGCTCTCAGGGAAGCCAAGAGACCCAGTACTTC. Combining the CDR3 with reference TRBV5-4 and TRBJ2-5 gives the whole variable domain ETGVTQSPTHLIKTRGQQVTLRCSSQSGHNTVSWYQQALGQGPQFIFQYYREEENGRGNFPPRFSGLQFPNYSSELNVNALELDDSALYLCASSSQGSQETQYFGPGTRLLVL.

The J gene is TRBJ1-1, the V gene TRBV28, with unresolved D. This CDR3 region has 12 residues. Germline loops: CDR1 MDHEN, CDR2 SYDVKM. The germline V and J ends were trimmed by 5 bases and 1 base, with 5 bases remaining between them. The CDR3 DNA follows: TGTGCCAGCAGTCCTTGGAACACTGAAGCTTTCTTT. Residues: CASSPWNTEAFF.

The chain uses TRBV21-1 and TRBJ1-4; the tabulated D call, TRBD1, remains unverified against the DNA. TRBV21-1 is classified as a pseudogene. The CDR3 runs 13 residues. CDR3 DNA sequence: TGTGCCAGCAGCAAAGGACAGGGTGAAAAACTGTTTTTT. Translation gives CASSKGQGEKLFF.